This T cell receptor (beta chain) derives from a study of CXCR3-negative and CXCR3-positive naive CD8 T cells (dated by TCRdb to between 2018 and 2021). Regarding the research as a whole: Approximately 140 million TRB reads were obtained in total, roughly 1.5 +/- 0.3 million reads per library. Data from around ten donors, pooled across two independent experiments, went into the diversity and physicochemical repertoire analyses. For the TRBV-TRBJ cluster analysis, the naive subsets came from a handful of donors, while the memory cells came from 3 donors.

Points the paper makes about the study in general: TRBV-TRBJ usage was similar between naive CXCR3-negative and CXCR3-positive cells from the same donor, while memory cells showed distinct patterns. Because surface CD5, which is linked to self-reactivity in mice, was comparable between the naive subsets, TCR interaction strength was also inferred from TRB CDR3 physicochemical properties. Because CXCR3 expression was partially decreased after cryopreservation, freshly isolated PBMCs were used for most assays. Compared with CXCR3-negative naive cells, CXCR3-positive naive cells had TRB CDR3s with higher hydrophobicity (lower Kidera factor 4), lower energy, and higher strength and volume indices. Comparably high repertoire diversity was found in both naive subsets, whereas much lower repertoire diversity was found in memory CD8+ T cells.

As regards this clonotype: Its antigen is currently not known.

TCRdb shows the sequencer as NextSeq 550. The Human TCR Profiling Kit (MiLaboratory) was used to make UMI-labeled 5' RACE TRB cDNA libraries. cDNA synthesis used the entire amount of extracted RNA, and PCR amplification then used the entire amount of cDNA produced. Libraries were prepared in parallel using an identical number of PCR cycles. The authors' pipeline ran thus. MIGEC and MiXCR extracted about 50,000 +/- 10,000 unique UMI-labeled TRB cDNA molecules per library, requiring at least two reads per UMI. On average, roughly 40,000 +/- 10,000 functional in-frame TRB CDR3 nucleotide clonotypes lacking stop codons were found per library. After downsampling to 5000 UMI-labeled TRB molecules per sample, diversity metrics such as normalized Shannon-Wiener and Chao1 were calculated in VDJtools. Clonotype-size-weighted physicochemical properties of the central five CDR3 residues (interaction energy, strength, volume and Kidera factor 4) were computed in VDJtools. TCRdb reprocessed the reads; each CDR3 protein sequence makes one entry, and DNA is unavailable. TCRdb assigned the V and J calls; the authors' analysis was not used. The sample's own table lists about 150,000 distinct CDR3 sequences. Of the sample, roughly 0.28% falls within the top ten clones.

Looking up the germline V gene yields CDR1 SGDLS and CDR2 YYNGEE. The CDR3 numbers 14 residues from cysteine through phenylalanine. The DNA sequence is not available. Each CD8+ T cell subset was flow-sorted in triplicate, and 250,000 to 300,000 cells per subset were placed directly into RLT lysis buffer. To exclude memory contaminants, naive CD8+ T cells were stringently defined as CD45RO-CCR7+CD27+CD95-. Standard density gradient centrifugation was used to isolate peripheral blood mononuclear cells from buffy coats. A FACSAria III was used to flow-sort naive CD8+ T cells into CXCR3-negative and CXCR3-positive populations. Total RNA was extracted from sorted cells with an RNeasy Mini Kit.

The chain is made from TRBV9 and TRBJ2-1; the D call from TCRdb, TRBD1, cannot be confirmed without DNA. The receptor's source is a human donor in good health. Some clones in this sample may be carry-over from other donors' samples. Sequences were obtained from naive CXCR3+ CD8+ T cells from blood. Interpreted using the paper, the cell subset or site label stands for: CD45RO-CCR7+CD27+CD95- naive CD8+ T cells expressing CXCR3 (TNR3+). The CDR3 reads as follows: CASSVVGDDNEQFF.